Listed below are T cell receptor beta chains from one sample, sequenced in a study of cytomegalovirus exposure and HLA in healthy donors. The protocol was immunoSEQ multiplex PCR, while the TCRdb copy is restricted to in-frame clones and leaves out a portion. Here the sample spans some 250,000 clones, 82% being singletons. The sample was PBMCs. Receptors were obtained from a woman aged 40 to 50 in good health and CMV-seropositive. The CDR3 runs from the conserved cysteine through the conserved F or W. A D gene is named only where the DNA matches it firmly. A clone size is listed for some rows: how often the clone was seen (once, few, many), or a class if it is expanded.

v_gene	d_gene	abundance	len	j_gene	CDR3aa	CDR3nt
TRBV5-4	.	.	10	TRBJ2-7	CASVDNEQYF	TGTGCCAGCGTCGATAACGAGCAGTACTTC
TRBV4-1	.	.	18	TRBJ2-1	CASSQAPPGFEAVNEQFF	TGCGCCAGCAGCCAAGCTCCTCCTGGGTTCGAGGCGGTAAATGAGCAGTTCTTC
TRBV30	.	.	15	TRBJ1-1	CAWSDTSAGKAEAFF	TGTGCCTGGAGTGACACCTCGGCAGGGAAGGCTGAAGCTTTCTTT
TRBV13	TRBD2	.	18	TRBJ2-7	CASSWIVRTSGRAYEQYF	TGTGCCAGCAGCTGGATAGTCCGGACTAGCGGGAGAGCCTACGAGCAGTACTTC
TRBV7-2	TRBD2	.	14	TRBJ2-5	CASSLAAGAGTQYF	TGTGCCAGCAGCTTAGCAGCGGGAGCAGGGACCCAGTACTTC
TRBV7-2	.	few	14	TRBJ1-5	CASSLRQNSQPQHF	TGTGCCAGCAGCTTACGACAGAACAGTCAGCCCCAGCATTTT
TRBV4-2	TRBD2	.	15	TRBJ2-1	CASSQWPGGPNEQFF	TGTGCCAGCAGCCAATGGCCGGGGGGGCCCAATGAGCAGTTCTTC
TRBV15	.	.	17	TRBJ1-5	CATSRDYTGSSNQPQHF	TGTGCCACCAGCAGAGATTATACAGGGAGTAGCAATCAGCCCCAGCATTTT
TRBV7-2	TRBD2	.	16	TRBJ2-5	CASSLNQRGWKETQYF	TGTGCCAGCAGCTTAAACCAGCGGGGGTGGAAAGAGACCCAGTACTTC
TRBV5-5	.	.	15	TRBJ1-4	CASSLRWPTNEKLFF	TGTGCCAGCAGCTTGAGATGGCCAACTAATGAAAAACTGTTTTTT
TRBV6-6	TRBD1	once	14	TRBJ1-5	CASSTGGHHQPQHF	TGTGCCAGCAGTACAGGGGGCCACCATCAGCCCCAGCATTTT
TRBV7-6	.	.	14	TRBJ2-5	CASSSGLPEETQYF	TGTGCCAGCAGCTCGGGACTTCCCGAAGAGACCCAGTACTTC
TRBV5-6	.	.	16	TRBJ1-1	CASSLEVQGLRPEAFF	TGTGCCAGCAGCTTGGAGGTTCAGGGGCTGAGGCCTGAAGCTTTCTTT
TRBV11-2	TRBD1	.	15	TRBJ1-5	CASSLGTVGSQPQHF	TGTGCCAGCAGCTTGGGGACAGTGGGTTCGCAGCCCCAGCATTTT
TRBV7-9	TRBD1	.	16	TRBJ1-1	CASSATLGQSNTEAFF	TGTGCCAGCAGCGCGACCTTGGGACAGTCGAACACTGAAGCTTTCTTT
TRBV9	.	.	14	TRBJ2-1	CASSPPRGYNEQFF	TGTGCCAGCAGCCCGCCAAGGGGCTACAATGAGCAGTTCTTC
TRBV29-1	TRBD2	.	12	TRBJ2-3	CSVVSGGDTQYF	TGCAGCGTTGTGAGCGGGGGAGATACGCAGTATTTT
TRBV10-1	TRBD2	.	16	TRBJ2-5	CASSPGLAGIQETQYF	TGCGCCAGCAGTCCAGGACTAGCGGGGATTCAAGAGACCCAGTACTTC
TRBV2	.	.	14	TRBJ1-5	CASSDAARNQPQHF	TGTGCCAGCAGTGATGCGGCCCGGAATCAGCCCCAGCATTTT
TRBV29-1	TRBD2	.	14	TRBJ2-1	CSVGRLAGANEQFF	TGCAGCGTTGGTAGGTTAGCGGGAGCCAATGAGCAGTTCTTC
TRBV7-2	.	.	14	TRBJ1-1	CASSPGQVMTEAFF	TGTGCCAGCAGCCCGGGACAAGTTATGACTGAAGCTTTCTTT
TRBV28	TRBD1	.	16	TRBJ1-3	CASSKTGGEPGNTIYF	TGTGCCAGCAGCAAGACAGGGGGCGAGCCTGGAAACACCATATATTTT
TRBV7-7	.	.	14	TRBJ2-1	CASSINPTGNEQFF	TGTGCTAGCAGCATAAACCCCACAGGGAACGAGCAGTTCTTC
TRBV7-9	TRBD1	.	15	TRBJ2-4	CSSSLRQGSKNIQYF	TGTTCCAGCAGCTTAAGACAGGGAAGCAAAAACATTCAGTACTTC
TRBV9	.	.	14	TRBJ1-1	CASSVDSLNTEAFF	TGTGCCAGCAGCGTGGACAGTTTGAACACTGAAGCTTTCTTT
TRBV11-2	.	few	16	TRBJ2-7	CAIRVLSSDFSYEQYF	TGTGCCATCAGGGTACTTAGCTCGGACTTCTCCTACGAGCAGTACTTC
TRBV5-1	.	few	15	TRBJ1-5	CASSSGGDKHQPQHF	TGCGCCAGCAGCTCGGGGGGGGACAAGCATCAGCCCCAGCATTTT
TRBV27	TRBD1	.	16	TRBJ1-1	CASSSLQGARASEAFF	TGTGCCAGCAGTTCCCTACAGGGGGCGCGTGCTTCTGAAGCTTTCTTT
TRBV19	TRBD2	once	16	TRBJ2-1	CATGTSGTKFHNEQFF	TGTGCCACCGGGACTAGCGGAACGAAGTTTCACAATGAGCAGTTCTTC
TRBV6-6	.	.	14	TRBJ1-5	CASSHRDKNQPQHF	TGTGCCAGCAGTCACCGGGACAAGAATCAGCCCCAGCATTTT
TRBV30	.	.	13	TRBJ1-3	CAWRPTGGNTIYF	TGTGCCTGGAGGCCCACAGGAGGAAACACCATATATTTT
TRBV12-5	.	.	16	TRBJ1-1	CASGLVRTGSYSPAFF	TGTGCTAGTGGTTTGGTACGTACAGGGTCCTACTCCCCCGCTTTCTTT
TRBV7-9	TRBD1	.	19	TRBJ2-7	CSSSPSRDRVTSYSYEQYF	TGTTCCAGCAGCCCCAGCCGGGACAGGGTGACTTCTTACAGCTACGAGCAGTACTTC
TRBV6-5	TRBD2	.	16	TRBJ2-2	CASSYSASGTTGELFF	TGTGCCAGCAGTTACTCGGCTAGCGGGACCACCGGGGAGCTGTTTTTT
TRBV5-6	.	once	14	TRBJ2-5	CASSPEPGVKTQYF	TGTGCCAGCAGCCCCGAGCCAGGGGTTAAGACCCAGTACTTC
TRBV6-5	.	.	15	TRBJ1-3	CASSYGRGGGNTIYF	TGTGCCAGCAGTTACGGCAGGGGTGGTGGAAACACCATATATTTT